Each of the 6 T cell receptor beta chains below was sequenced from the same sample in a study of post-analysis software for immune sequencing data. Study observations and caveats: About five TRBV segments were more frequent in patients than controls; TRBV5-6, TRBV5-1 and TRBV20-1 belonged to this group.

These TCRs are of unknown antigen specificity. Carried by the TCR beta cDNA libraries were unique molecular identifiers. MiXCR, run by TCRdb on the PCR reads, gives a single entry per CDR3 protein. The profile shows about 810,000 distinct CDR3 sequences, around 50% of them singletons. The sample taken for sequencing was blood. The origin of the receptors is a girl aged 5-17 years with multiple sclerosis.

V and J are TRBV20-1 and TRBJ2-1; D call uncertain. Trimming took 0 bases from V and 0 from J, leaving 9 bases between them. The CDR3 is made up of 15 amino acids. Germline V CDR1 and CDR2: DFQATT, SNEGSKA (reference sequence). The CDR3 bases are TGCAGTGCTAGAGAAGGCCAGAGCTCCTACAATGAGCAGTTCTTC. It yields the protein CSAREGQSSYNEQFF.

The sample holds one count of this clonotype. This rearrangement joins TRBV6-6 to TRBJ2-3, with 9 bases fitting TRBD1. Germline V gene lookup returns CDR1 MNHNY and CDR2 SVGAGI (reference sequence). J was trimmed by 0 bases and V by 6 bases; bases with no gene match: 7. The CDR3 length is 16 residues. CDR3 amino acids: CASRSGQGLSTDTQYF. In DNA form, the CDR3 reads TGTGCCAGCAGATCGGGACAGGGACTTAGCACAGATACGCAGTATTTT.

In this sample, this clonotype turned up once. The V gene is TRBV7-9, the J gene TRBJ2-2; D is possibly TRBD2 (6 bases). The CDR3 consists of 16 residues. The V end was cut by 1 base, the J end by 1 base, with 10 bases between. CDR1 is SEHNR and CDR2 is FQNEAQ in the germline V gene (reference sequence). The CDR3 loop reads CASSLVAEVNTGELFF. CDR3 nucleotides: TGTGCCAGCAGCTTAGTAGCGGAGGTGAACACCGGGGAGCTGTTTTTT. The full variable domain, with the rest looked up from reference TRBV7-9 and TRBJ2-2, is DTGVSQNPRHKITKRGQNVTFRCDPISEHNRLYWYRQTLGQGPEFLTYFQNEAQLEKSRLLSDRFSAERPKGSFSTLEIQRTEQGDSAMYLCASSLVAEVNTGELFFGEGSRLTVL.

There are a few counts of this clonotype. The CDR3 coding sequence is TGTGCCAGCAGCTTGGATGGAGAGGGGGAGCAGTTCTTC. Protein product: CASSLDGEGEQFF. The chain links TRBV7-2 to TRBJ2-1; perhaps D is TRBD1 or TRBD2 (5 bases each). The CDR3 has 13 residues. V was shortened by 3 bases and J by 10 bases, with 13 bases between the two germline ends. CDR1 is SGHTA and CDR2 is FQGNSA in the germline V gene.

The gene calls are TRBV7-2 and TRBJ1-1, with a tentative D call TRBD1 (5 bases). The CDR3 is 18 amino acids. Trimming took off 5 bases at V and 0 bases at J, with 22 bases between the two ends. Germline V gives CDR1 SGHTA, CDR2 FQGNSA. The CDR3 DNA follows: TGTGCCAGCAGCCCCAGTGGAGGACCCCAGGGCCTGAACACTGAAGCTTTCTTT. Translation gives CASSPSGGPQGLNTEAFF.

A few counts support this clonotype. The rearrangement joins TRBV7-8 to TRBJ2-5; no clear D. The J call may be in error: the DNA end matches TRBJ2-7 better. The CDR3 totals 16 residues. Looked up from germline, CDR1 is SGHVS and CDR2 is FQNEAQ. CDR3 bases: TGTGCCAGCAGCTTAGAAAAGATGGCCTGGCAGTTCGAGCAGTACTTC. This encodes CASSLEKMAWQFEQYF.